The 21 T cell receptor beta chains given below trace back to one sample, sequenced in a study of Graves' ophthalmopathy and Graves' hyperthyroidism. Amplified TCR beta CDR3 regions were obtained using RNA transcripts as template. HTBI primers were employed in first-round RT-PCR, then a second-round multiplex PCR followed. TCRdb reprocessed the multiplex PCR reads with MiXCR, giving one entry per CDR3 protein. The data show just over 600,000 distinct CDR3 sequences, around a fifth seen once. The source material was peripheral blood. Every receptor here comes from a woman aged 18 to 35 with stable Graves' hyperthyroidism. Some clones in this sample may be carry-over from other donors' samples.

The genes are TRBV6-2 or TRBV6-3 and TRBJ2-7; 10 bases agree with TRBD2. Germline CDR1 MNHEY, CDR2 SVGEGT. The CDR3 is 11 amino acids. CDR3 protein: CASSYGLAVVV. The DNA for the CDR3 is TGTGCCAGCAGTTACGGACTAGCGGTAGTAGTC.

This clonotype came up many times. This chain joins TRBV6-5 and TRBJ2-5; 11 bases fit TRBD2. This CDR3 is built from 16 residues. The germline V gene has CDR1 MNHEY and CDR2 SVGAGI. Trimming removed 6 bases from V and 1 base from J; junction bases left unmatched: 7. CDR3 loop: CASRVTSGGLQETQYF. The CDR3 region has the DNA TGTGCCAGCAGGGTAACTAGCGGGGGCCTCCAAGAGACCCAGTACTTC.

The genes are TRBV7-9 and TRBJ2-2, with D hard to call. CDR3 length equals 13 residues. Germline V gene data show CDR1 as SEHNR and CDR2 as FQNEAQ (reference sequence). V dropped 5 bases and J dropped 4 bases, with 8 bases sitting between them. The CDR3 sequence: CASSLPTTGELFF. DNA of the CDR3: TGTGCCAGCAGCCTCCCTACCACCGGGGAGCTGTTTTTT.

The table lists this clonotype with many counts. The chain links TRBV20-1 to TRBJ2-7; maybe TRBD1 (6 bases). The CDR3 covers 13 residues. Trimming cost V 5 bases and J 0 bases, with 11 bases left between them. Looked up from germline, CDR1 is DFQATT and CDR2 is SNEGSKA (reference sequence). In DNA, the CDR3 is TGCAGTGCTCCTAGGACAGCCTCCTACGAGCAGTACTTC. As protein: CSAPRTASYEQYF.

The chain recombines TRBV10-3 with TRBJ2-5, with D perhaps matching TRBD1 or TRBD2 (5 bases each). V dropped 3 bases and J dropped 2 bases, with 13 bases sitting between them. The length of the CDR3 is 15 residues. CDR1 is ENHRY and CDR2 is SYGVKD in the germline V gene. CDR3 protein: CAISEGRDPQETQYF. The CDR3 DNA is TGTGCCATCAGTGAAGGCAGGGACCCTCAAGAGACCCAGTACTTC.

In this sample, this clonotype turned up many times. The V gene is TRBV14, the J gene TRBJ1-1, with D uncertain. The CDR3 is made up of 13 amino acids. Per the germline V gene, CDR1 is SGHDN and CDR2 is FVKESK. Trimming removed 5 bases from V and 11 bases from J, with 18 bases in between. The CDR3 sequence is CASSGQDYIVAFF. The CDR3 DNA is TGTGCCAGCAGCGGGCAGGACTACATCGTCGCTTTCTTT.

This clonotype has only a few counts. It may be a read error: a sequence one base away is much more abundant. This chain connects TRBV11-3 to TRBJ1-6; D gene uncertain. There are 11 residues in the CDR3. Looked up from germline, CDR1 is SGHNT and CDR2 is YENEEA. CDR3 sequence: CASSQNSHLHF. CDR3 bases: TGTGCCAGCAGCCAAAATTCACACCTCCACTTT. Full variable domain (remainder filled in from reference TRBV11-3 and TRBJ1-6): EAGVVQSPRYKIIEKKQPVAFWCNPISGHNTLYWYLQNLGQGPELLIRYENEEAVDDSQLPKDRFSAERLKGVDSTLKIQPAELGDSAVYLCASSQNSHLHFGNGTRLTVT.

In this sample, this clonotype turned up many times. The rearrangement links TRBV20-1 to TRBJ2-4; D uncertain. The germline V gene encodes CDR1 DFQATT and CDR2 SNEGSKA (reference sequence). The CDR3 covers 13 residues. V gave up 3 bases and J gave up 6 bases, with 12 bases separating them. CDR3 loop: CSARGAPGNIQYF. The CDR3, as DNA: TGCAGTGCTAGGGGCGCGCCGGGAAACATTCAGTACTTC.

The chain links TRBV29-1 to TRBJ2-5; D unresolved. This CDR3 has 11 residues. V lost 8 bases and J lost 5, with 12 bases in between. CDR1 is SQVTM, CDR2 ANQGSEA, per germline. CDR3 DNA sequence: TGCAGCTCTCCTGTAGGGGAGACCCAGTACTTC. Residues: CSSPVGETQYF.

This clonotype was counted at least ten times. The chain recombines TRBV7-3 with TRBJ1-1, with 8 bases identical to TRBD1. This CDR3 has 18 amino acids. Germline CDR1 reads SGHTA; CDR2 reads FQGTGA. Trimming removed 1 base from V and 4 bases from J; junction bases left unmatched: 14. CDR3 region: CASSLKPWGDRGSTEAFF. DNA of the CDR3: TGTGCCAGCAGCTTAAAGCCCTGGGGCGACAGGGGATCCACTGAAGCTTTCTTT.

The V gene is TRBV28, the J gene TRBJ2-7; D is possibly TRBD1 (5 bases). The CDR3 covers 12 residues. Germline V gene lookup returns CDR1 MDHEN and CDR2 SYDVKM. The germline V and J ends were trimmed by 7 bases and 6 bases, with 13 bases remaining between them. CDR3 sequence: CASTLRASEQYF. The DNA for the CDR3 is TGTGCCAGCACCCTCAGGGCGTCCGAGCAGTACTTC.

This clonotype occurred many times. The rearrangement uses TRBV20-1 and TRBJ2-7; 8 nucleotides agree with TRBD1. CDR3 length: 14 residues. Germline-derived CDR1 and CDR2 are DFQATT and SNEGSKA (reference sequence). V lost 3 bases, J lost 4 bases, and 8 bases stayed unmatched. The CDR3 is CSARPRTGWYEQYF. As DNA, the CDR3 is TGCAGTGCTAGGCCTAGGACAGGGTGGTACGAGCAGTACTTC.

In its sample, this clonotype was seen a few times. The chain couples TRBV20-1 to TRBJ1-1; D unclear. Trimming removed 7 bases from V and 5 bases from J, with 17 bases in between. Germline CDR1 is DFQATT and CDR2 is SNEGSKA (reference sequence). CDR3 length equals 13 residues. This CDR3 is CSGVDAHGTEAFF. The DNA of the CDR3 is TGCAGTGGAGTGGACGCACACGGGACTGAAGCTTTCTTT.

The table lists this clonotype with many counts. V is TRBV6-1 and J is TRBJ2-7, with a weak D call TRBD1 (6 bases). The CDR3 sequence is 14 residues long. The germline CDR1 and CDR2 sequences are MNHNS and SASEGT. Trimming shortened V by 1 base and J by 6 bases, and 13 bases separated the two germline ends. The CDR3 here is CASSEEQGFAEQYF. The CDR3 nucleotides read TGTGCCAGCAGTGAAGAACAGGGTTTTGCCGAGCAGTACTTC.

This clonotype was detected only a few times. The chain combines TRBV5-1 with TRBJ1-5; 7 positions agree with TRBD1. Unmatched junction bases numbered 6, after V lost 4 bases and J lost 5 bases. Germline V gene lookup returns CDR1 SGHRS and CDR2 YFSETQ. The CDR3 consists of 14 residues. Here the CDR3 reads CASSLGQFDQPQHF. CDR3 nucleotide sequence: TGCGCCAGCAGCCTGGGACAGTTCGATCAGCCCCAGCATTTT.

V is TRBV2 and J is TRBJ2-2, with D tentatively TRBD2 (5 bases). This CDR3 has 13 amino acids. The germline gives CDR1 SNHLY, CDR2 FYNNEI. The ends were cut back, 4 bases at V and 6 bases at J, with 9 bases in the middle. CDR3 protein: CASSVGESGELFF. CDR3 in DNA: TGTGCCAGCAGTGTGGGAGAGTCCGGGGAGCTGTTTTTT.

CDR3 residues: CAWSVPPGGTEAFF. The CDR3 DNA follows: TGTGCCTGGAGTGTACCCCCGGGGGGCACTGAAGCTTTCTTT. V is TRBV30 and J is TRBJ1-1, with D possibly being TRBD1 (5 bases). The germline gives CDR1 GTSNPN, CDR2 SVGIG (reference sequence). V was cut by 0 bases and J by 4 bases, with 12 bases left in between. The CDR3 totals 14 residues.

This clonotype was recorded many times. V is TRBV6-1 and J is TRBJ1-1; TRBD1 aligns across 8 bases. Germline V gene lookup returns CDR1 MNHNS and CDR2 SASEGT. The CDR3 is 16 amino acids. The trim removed 8 bases at V and 3 bases at J, leaving 14 bases unmatched. The CDR3 DNA follows: TGTGCCAGCGCCTCAGGGGGCTATATCGGAGACACTGAAGCTTTCTTT. Protein product: CASASGGYIGDTEAFF.

V is TRBV12-3 or TRBV12-4 and J is TRBJ1-1, with 8 bases matching TRBD1. V was clipped by 6 bases and J by 7 bases; unmatched bases: 4. This CDR3 has 12 amino acids. CDR3 DNA: TGTGCCAGCAGGATAGGACAGGGTGAAGCTTTCTTT. It is translated as CASRIGQGEAFF.

Many counts were recorded for this clonotype. The chain links TRBV20-1 to TRBJ2-2, with 13 bases that match TRBD2. The CDR3 length is 16 residues. V was pared by 6 bases and J by 4 bases, with 8 bases of the junction left unmatched. CDR1 and CDR2 (germline): DFQATT, SNEGSKA (reference sequence). CDR3 coding DNA: TGCAGTGCGAGCGGGACTAGCGGGACAGCCACCGGGGAGCTGTTTTTT. Its protein is CSASGTSGTATGELFF.

This clonotype was seen a handful of times. The chain links TRBV20-1 to TRBJ2-5; TRBD1 matches at 9 bases. The V and J ends lost 2 bases and 4 bases, in that order; junction bases with no gene match: 8. This CDR3 is 15 amino acids long. The germline V gene has CDR1 DFQATT and CDR2 SNEGSKA (reference sequence). The CDR3 region has the DNA TGCAGTGCTAGATCGGACAGGGGAGGTATAGAGACCCAGTACTTC. Its translation is CSARSDRGGIETQYF.